Listed below are T cell receptor beta chains from one sample, sequenced in a study of shared clonotypes between healthy human individuals. Using immunoSEQ multiplex PCR, the repertoire was profiled, and TCRdb retains in-frame clones only, with some absent. The sample includes some 2.4 million clones, over 85% of them seen just once. Sequencing input: naive CD4+ T cells from PBMCs. These receptors were collected from a man aged 18 to 29 in good health. Some clones in this sample may be carry-over from other donors' samples. CDR3s include the opening cysteine and the closing phenylalanine or tryptophan. The D gene is left open where the match is weak. For some rows the clone size is stated as once, few or many, or as a class when expanded; others skip it.

few	.	TRBV30	TRBJ1-1	TGTGCCTGGAGTAAAGAGAACACTGAAGCTTTCTTT	CAWSKENTEAFF
.	.	TRBV29-1	TRBJ2-1	TGCAGCGCCGACGAGCAGTTCTTC	CSADEQFF
.	TRBD2	TRBV7-3	TRBJ2-2	TGTGCCAGCCGGGTAGCGGGAGACACCGGGGAGCTGTTTTTT	CASRVAGDTGELFF
.	.	TRBV6-1	TRBJ1-5	TGTGCCAGCAGTGAGCGGGGCGAGGTACAGCCCCAGCATTTT	CASSERGEVQPQHF
.	.	TRBV7-2	TRBJ1-4	TGTGCCAGCAGCTTTTGGGAGGGTGGCGAAAAACTGTTTTTT	CASSFWEGGEKLFF
few	.	TRBV28	TRBJ1-1	TGTGCCAGCCACGCTTTGGGTAGGGCGTGGAACACTGAAGCTTTCTTT	CASHALGRAWNTEAFF
.	TRBD2	TRBV13	TRBJ2-3	TGTGCCAGCAGCTTACGGACTAGCGGGAGGGCAGATACGCAGTATTTT	CASSLRTSGRADTQYF
.	TRBD1	TRBV5-4	TRBJ1-2	TGTGCCAGCAGCTTGGTAGGGACAGCTTCACACTTC	CASSLVGTASHF
.	.	TRBV7-7	TRBJ2-1	TGTGCCAGCAGCCTCCAGAACCGCTACAATGAGCAGTTCTTC	CASSLQNRYNEQFF
.	TRBD2	TRBV5-4	TRBJ2-1	TGTGCCAGCAGCTTGGTTACGACTAGCGGGAGTCGTGAGCAGTTCTTC	CASSLVTTSGSREQFF
once	TRBD2	TRBV14	TRBJ2-5	TGTGCCAGCAGCCAAGAGGTTTCCAGGGCGGGGGGAGAGACCCAGTACTTC	CASSQEVSRAGGETQYF
.	.	TRBV6-4	TRBJ2-1	TGTGCCAGCAGTGACTCGTCGGGCAGGGTACACAATGAGCAGTTCTTC	CASSDSSGRVHNEQFF
.	.	TRBV6-5	TRBJ1-3	TGTGCCAGCAGCCCTACGGTATACTCTGGAAACACCATATATTTT	CASSPTVYSGNTIYF
.	TRBD2	TRBV27	TRBJ2-1	TGTGCCAGCAGTCTCCGGGACTACCCACCTGGGTACTACAATGAGCAGTTCTTC	CASSLRDYPPGYYNEQFF
.	.	TRBV2	TRBJ2-4	TGTGCCAGCAGTGAAAGGGTAGCCAAAAACATTCAGTACTTC	CASSERVAKNIQYF
once	.	TRBV5-1	TRBJ2-7	TGCGCCAGCAGCTTATCCGCATTTAAGAGCTCCGAGCAGTACTTC	CASSLSAFKSSEQYF
.	.	TRBV11-2	TRBJ2-1	TGTGCCAGCAGCTTAGTTATCGGCGGTAGCTCCTACAATGAGCAGTTCTTC	CASSLVIGGSSYNEQFF
.	.	TRBV30	TRBJ2-3	TGTGCCTGGAGTGTTTTTTCTGGGGGGGATACGCAGTATTTT	CAWSVFSGGDTQYF
.	TRBD2	TRBV9	TRBJ2-7	TGTGCCAGCAGCGTAGGGGTGACTAGCGGGGATCATATTTACGAGCAGTACTTC	CASSVGVTSGDHIYEQYF
.	.	TRBV11-2	TRBJ2-1	TGTGCCAGCAGCTTTAAGCTAGCGTCCTCCTACAATGAGCAGTTCTTC	CASSFKLASSYNEQFF
.	TRBD1	TRBV9	TRBJ1-1	TGTGCCAGCAGCGTCGGACAGGGGTGGACTGAAGCTTTCTTT	CASSVGQGWTEAFF
.	.	TRBV6-6	TRBJ1-1	TGTGCCAGCAGTTACCGGCAGCTGAACACTGAAGCTTTCTTT	CASSYRQLNTEAFF
.	TRBD2	TRBV2	TRBJ2-3	TGTGCCAGCAGGGCCGTAGCGGGAGGCACAGATACGCAGTATTTT	CASRAVAGGTDTQYF
.	.	TRBV4-1	TRBJ2-7	TGCGCCAGCAGCCTGGTCCTTGAGCGCTCCAGCTCCTACGAGCAGTACTTC	CASSLVLERSSSYEQYF
.	TRBD1	TRBV7-8	TRBJ1-4	TGTGCCAGCAGCTTAGCGGGGACAGGGAGGGAAAAACTGTTTTTT	CASSLAGTGREKLFF
.	.	TRBV6-5	TRBJ2-3	TGTGCCAGCAGTTACGGGGGCCAAGATACGCAGTATTTT	CASSYGGQDTQYF
.	.	TRBV5-5	TRBJ1-4	TGTGCCAGCAGCCGATTCGGGCAGGGTAATGAAAAACTGTTTTTT	CASSRFGQGNEKLFF
.	TRBD2	TRBV6-1	TRBJ2-5	TGTGCCAGCATCGCGCGGGAGGGCCTGGGAGAGACCCAGTACTTC	CASIAREGLGETQYF
.	.	TRBV6-6	TRBJ2-4	TGTGCCAGCAGTTACTCTGGGAGAGAGTACATTCAGTACTTC	CASSYSGREYIQYF
.	TRBD1	TRBV2	TRBJ1-2	TGTGCCAGCAGCCTACAGGGGGGCGAAGGTGGCTACACCTTC	CASSLQGGEGGYTF
.	.	TRBV6-5	TRBJ2-2	TGTGCCAGCAGCCCCTTGGGGGACCAGACCGGGGAGCTGTTTTTT	CASSPLGDQTGELFF
.	TRBD2	TRBV19	TRBJ2-1	TGTGCCAGTAGCGTACTAGCGGTGTCCTACAATGAGCAGTTCTTC	CASSVLAVSYNEQFF
.	.	TRBV6-5	TRBJ1-3	TGTGCCAGCAGTTACGAGGGTAGGGCTGGAAACACCATATATTTT	CASSYEGRAGNTIYF
.	.	TRBV11-1	TRBJ2-7	TGTGCCAGCAGCTTAGATACTAGAGCGCTCTCCAACTCCTACGAGCAGTACTTC	CASSLDTRALSNSYEQYF
.	TRBD1	TRBV28	TRBJ2-1	TGTGCCAGCAGTTTACCGGGACAGGGATGGAATGAGCAGTTCTTC	CASSLPGQGWNEQFF
.	TRBD2	TRBV7-9	TRBJ2-7	TGTGCCAGCAGCGCGGGACTAGCGCGTACCTACGAGCAGTACTTC	CASSAGLARTYEQYF
.	.	TRBV5-1	TRBJ2-2	TGCGCCAGCAGCTACGTACCAGGGGATTACACCGGGGAGCTGTTTTTT	CASSYVPGDYTGELFF
.	TRBD1	TRBV7-8	TRBJ1-2	TGTGCCAGCAGCTACCGGGACAGGAGACTCTATGGCTACACCTTC	CASSYRDRRLYGYTF
.	TRBD1	TRBV29-1	TRBJ2-1	TGCAGCGTGCTGGGACAGGGGGCCTACAATGAGCAGTTCTTC	CSVLGQGAYNEQFF
.	TRBD1	TRBV6-1	TRBJ2-5	TGTGCCAGCAGGCTGACAGGGGTCGCAGAGACCCAGTACTTC	CASRLTGVAETQYF
.	TRBD1	TRBV5-4	TRBJ2-3	TGTGCCAGCTTCTCCCGGGACAGGGGGACAGATACGCAGTATTTT	CASFSRDRGTDTQYF
.	.	TRBV5-6	TRBJ1-1	TGTGCCAGCAGTTTCGCGAGGGGCCAGGGGAACACTGAAGCTTTCTTT	CASSFARGQGNTEAFF
.	TRBD1	TRBV5-1	TRBJ2-6	TGCGCCAGCGGGACAGGCCACTCTGGGGCCAACGTCCTGACTTTC	CASGTGHSGANVLTF
.	.	TRBV18	TRBJ2-1	TGTGCCAGCTCACCATCTAGCGAGTACAATGAGCAGTTCTTC	CASSPSSEYNEQFF
once	.	TRBV5-1	TRBJ2-5	TGCGCCAGCAGCTCGGCTCCTGGGGAGACCCAGTACTTC	CASSSAPGETQYF
.	.	TRBV28	TRBJ2-5	TGTGCCAGCAGTCTGTTGGGAGAGACCCAGTACTTC	CASSLLGETQYF
.	.	TRBV30	TRBJ1-2	TGTGCCTGGAGGGGTGGGTTTTTGGGATATGGCTACACCTTC	CAWRGGFLGYGYTF
few	TRBD1	TRBV30	TRBJ2-7	TGTGCCTGGAACCCAGGGGGCGGCCACGAGCAGTACTTC	CAWNPGGGHEQYF
.	.	TRBV6-1	TRBJ1-6	TGTGCCAGCAGTGAAGGGGTAGCGTATAATTCACCCCTCCACTTT	CASSEGVAYNSPLHF
.	.	TRBV5-1	TRBJ2-1	TGCGCCAGCAGCTTGGTTCAGACACTCTACAATGAGCAGTTCTTC	CASSLVQTLYNEQFF
.	.	TRBV4-3	TRBJ1-2	TGCGCCAGCAGCCAAGAGATGACTGGCTATGGCTACACCTTC	CASSQEMTGYGYTF
.	.	TRBV5-4	TRBJ1-4	TGTGCCAGCAGCCTCGGAGGCGGGGCTCTTATTTTT	CASSLGGGALIF
.	TRBD1	TRBV9	TRBJ1-6	TGTGCCAGCAGCGGAGGGACAGACCGACGGTCACCCCTCCACTTT	CASSGGTDRRSPLHF
.	.	TRBV27	TRBJ1-1	TGTGCCAGCAGTCCCGCGAGGCTCCTCATGAACACTGAAGCTTTCTTT	CASSPARLLMNTEAFF
.	.	TRBV18	TRBJ2-7	TGTGCCAGCTCACCGCGGCAGGGTTCCTACGAGCAGTACTTC	CASSPRQGSYEQYF
.	TRBD2	TRBV7-6	TRBJ2-1	TGTGCCAGCAGCTCCCTCCCTGTAGCGGGAGGGCCCAATGAGCAGTTCTTC	CASSSLPVAGGPNEQFF
.	.	TRBV7-8	TRBJ1-5	TGTGCCAGCAGCTTAAGTGCCAGGCTAAAGGCTCAGCCCCAGCATTTT	CASSLSARLKAQPQHF
.	.	TRBV19	TRBJ1-5	TGTGCCAGTAGTGGCGCGACAAGGATGAGCAATCAGCCCCAGCATTTT	CASSGATRMSNQPQHF
.	TRBD2	TRBV2	TRBJ2-1	TGTGCCACCCTTCGGACTAGCGGAAATGAGCAGTTCTTC	CATLRTSGNEQFF